This T cell receptor (beta chain) emerged from a study of blood T cell repertoires in COVID-19. Looking at the study overall: The United States, Italy and Spain supplied acute and convalescent COVID-19 samples. T cells, B-cell-depleted T cells, or PBMCs supplied cDNA or gDNA.

In the original processing: The assay estimated nucleated cells by amplifying reference gene primers. Data came from immunoSEQ multiplex PCR; TCRdb stores just in-frame clones and leaves some out. V and J calls and clone size are copied from that table; D and trimming were computed from the DNA. The data hold some 250,000 clones, with over 75% observed a single time. The germline V and J ends were trimmed by 0 bases and 5 bases, with 14 bases remaining between them. CDR3 size: 15 residues. Germline lookup yields CDR1 SGDLS and CDR2 YYNGEE. The sequenced sample was peripheral blood. The gene calls are TRBV9 and TRBJ2-5, with D unclear. The clonotype originates from a woman aged 25 to 39 with acute or convalescent COVID-19. DNA of the CDR3: TGTGCCAGCAGCGTAGAAGTTCAACTCGGGGAGACCCAGTACTTC. It translates to CASSVEVQLGETQYF.